Each of the 26 T cell receptor beta chains below was sequenced from the same sample in a study of control samples from healthy donors and cancer patients. The data were produced by immunoSEQ multiplex PCR, yet TCRdb's version contains in-frame clones alone and is incomplete. The sample includes 65,000 to 95,000 clones, over 75% seen only once; the top ten take over 15%. The sequenced sample was blood. These receptors originate from a man over 45 in good health.

The chain combines TRBV14 with TRBJ2-2; perhaps TRBD2 as D (6 bases). The CDR3 covers 15 residues. V lost 1 base, J lost 2 bases, and 8 bases lay in between. Germline CDR1 reads SGHDN; CDR2 reads FVKESK. The DNA of the CDR3 is TGTGCCAGCAGCCAAGTCGGGGGAAACACCGGGGAGCTGTTTTTT. Its translation is CASSQVGGNTGELFF.

The chain recombines TRBV25-1 with TRBJ2-1, with 12 bases aligning to TRBD2. Trimming at V came to 1 base and at J to 7 bases, leaving 5 bases not matched to a gene. The CDR3 has 16 residues. Germline V CDR1 and CDR2: MGHDK, SYGVNS. CDR3 DNA sequence: TGTGCCAGCAGTGAATTGGCTAGCGGGAGGGTAAATGAGCAGTTCTTC. It yields the protein CASSELASGRVNEQFF.

J is TRBJ1-1 and V is TRBV11-3; the D gene is possibly TRBD1 (5 bases). The CDR3 has 15 residues. Trimming shortened V by 5 bases and J by 7 bases, and 20 bases separated the two germline ends. Per germline, CDR1 SGHNT and CDR2 YENEEA. In DNA, the CDR3 is TGTGCCAGCAGCCCAAGAGGGACTTCCGGAGGTGAAGCTTTCTTT. It translates to CASSPRGTSGGEAFF.

Of note for this clone: Other DNA sequences in the sample encode the same CDR3. The chain employs TRBV4-1 and TRBJ1-2; D is uncertain. The CDR3 sequence is 13 residues long. Per germline, CDR1 MGHRA and CDR2 YSYEKL. V shed 0 bases and J shed 3 bases, with 5 bases lying between them. CDR3 bases: TGCGCCAGCAGCCAAGATAGAGACTATGGCTACACCTTC. It encodes CASSQDRDYGYTF.

The genes are TRBV9 and TRBJ2-3; 9 nucleotides align to TRBD2. The CDR3 consists of 15 residues. In germline, CDR1 is SGDLS, CDR2 YYNGEE. After removal of 0 bases from V and 7 bases from J, the junction contained 6 bases not matched to a gene. The CDR3, as DNA: TGTGCCAGCAGCGTAGGATCAAGCGGGGGGAATACGCAGTATTTT. Amino acids: CASSVGSSGGNTQYF. Complete variable domain (other parts from reference TRBV9 and TRBJ2-3): DSGVTQTPKHLITATGQRVTLRCSPRSGDLSVYWYQQSLDQGLQFLIQYYNGEERAKGNILERFSAQQFPDLHSELNLSSLELGDSALYFCASSVGSSGGNTQYFGPGTRLTVL.

The V gene is TRBV4-3, the J gene TRBJ2-5; TRBD2 matches at 13 bases. The CDR3 loop spans 18 amino acids. V shed 4 bases and J 5 bases; nucleotides not matched to a gene: 13. Germline assignment: CDR1 LGHNA and CDR2 YSLEER. The CDR3 reads CASSRRATSGGADETQYF. The CDR3 DNA is TGCGCCAGCAGCCGAAGGGCCACTAGCGGGGGGGCCGATGAGACCCAGTACTTC.

V usage is TRBV2 and J usage is TRBJ1-2, with 9 bases identical to TRBD1. CDR3 length: 13 amino acids. Germline V gives CDR1 SNHLY, CDR2 FYNNEI. Unmatched junction bases numbered 4, after V lost 6 bases and J lost 5 bases. The CDR3 loop is CASSAGTGYGYTF. The CDR3 DNA is TGTGCCAGCAGCGCCGGGACAGGGTATGGCTACACCTTC.

This chain links TRBV2 with TRBJ2-7; D unclear. Germline V lookup: CDR1 SNHLY, CDR2 FYNNEI. The length of the CDR3 is 11 residues. The V end lost 8 bases, the J end lost 0 bases, and 5 bases lay between the germline ends. In nucleotides, the CDR3 is TGTGCCAGCGGCCCCTCCTACGAGCAGTACGTC. This encodes CASGPSYEQYV.

This sequence joins TRBV1 and TRBJ2-3; no DNA check was done on the table's D call, TRBD2. TRBV1 is a pseudogene segment. The CDR3 has 16 residues. DNA of the CDR3: TGCACCAGCAGCCAACCTCGTAGCGGGACAACCGATACGCAGTATTTT. It translates to CTSSQPRSGTTDTQYF.

V and J are TRBV18 and TRBJ1-2; TRBD1 agrees at 8 bases. This CDR3 contains 16 residues. Looked up from germline, CDR1 is KGHSH and CDR2 is LQKENI. The V segment lost 4 bases and the J segment 7 bases; nucleotides outside the gene matches: 14. CDR3 loop: CASSLLATGDSFGYTF. In nucleotides, the CDR3 is TGTGCCAGCTCACTCTTAGCGACAGGGGATTCATTTGGCTACACCTTC.

The chain couples TRBV12-3 or TRBV12-4 to TRBJ1-2; D uncertain. The CDR3 runs 12 residues. The V and J ends lost 6 bases and 2 bases respectively, with 7 bases between them. CDR3: CASSLNNYGYTF. The CDR3, as DNA: TGTGCCAGCAGCTTGAACAACTATGGCTACACCTTC.

V gene TRBV10-1 combines with J gene TRBJ2-7; 7 bases are a match to TRBD1. This CDR3 spans 14 amino acids. Trimming at V came to 6 bases and at J to 4 bases, leaving 9 bases not matched to a gene. The germline CDR1 and CDR2 sequences are WNHNN and SYGVQD (reference sequence). This CDR3 is CASSISGTEYEQYV. CDR3 DNA sequence: TGCGCCAGCAGCATCTCCGGGACAGAATACGAGCAGTACGTC.

The rearrangement links TRBV7-2 to TRBJ2-1, with 7 bases aligning to TRBD2. V lost 2 bases, J lost 5 bases, and 9 bases stayed unmatched. This CDR3 region has 16 residues. Germline V gene sequence: CDR1 SGHTA, CDR2 FQGNSA. CDR3 sequence: CASSLSQTSWDNEQFF. In DNA, the CDR3 is TGTGCCAGCAGCTTAAGTCAGACTAGCTGGGACAATGAGCAGTTCTTC.

V is TRBV10-3 and J is TRBJ1-2, with D perhaps matching TRBD1 (5 bases). V lost 0 bases, J lost 4 bases, and 18 bases lay in between. Looked up from germline, CDR1 is ENHRY and CDR2 is SYGVKD. The CDR3 is 17 residues long. The CDR3 DNA reads TGTGCCATCAGTGAGTCTATATCGGGGCCTCCTTCCTATGGCTACACCTTC. Protein product: CAISESISGPPSYGYTF.

The chain employs TRBV5-1 and TRBJ2-6; D is unresolved. V gave up 0 bases and J gave up 2 bases, with 3 bases separating them. The CDR3 has 14 residues. Germline CDR1 reads SGHRS; CDR2 reads YFSETQ. Here the CDR3 reads CASSLDPGANVLTF. The CDR3 DNA reads as TGCGCCAGCAGCTTGGATCCTGGGGCCAACGTCCTGACTTTC.

The rearrangement joins TRBV14 to TRBJ1-5; D gene unclear. This CDR3 contains 12 residues. Trimming took 4 bases from V and 4 from J, leaving 5 bases between them. The germline gives CDR1 SGHDN, CDR2 FVKESK. In DNA, the CDR3 is TGTGCCAGCAGCCTAAAAAATCAGCCCCAGCATTTT. It encodes CASSLKNQPQHF.

The chain combines TRBV5-6 with TRBJ1-1, with D perhaps matching TRBD1 (5 bases). The germline gives CDR1 SGHDT, CDR2 YYEEEE. Trimming pared 4 bases from V and 1 base from J, leaving 14 bases between. This CDR3 has 15 amino acids. The chain's CDR3 is CASSPGGGRNTEAFF. The CDR3 DNA is TGTGCCAGCAGCCCCGGTGGGGGAAGGAACACTGAAGCTTTCTTT.

The gene calls are TRBV7-8 and TRBJ2-7, with TRBD2 as a possible D gene (6 bases). Trimming cost V 1 base and J 6 bases, with 10 bases left between them. Looked up from germline, CDR1 is SGHVS and CDR2 is FQNEAQ. This CDR3 comprises 13 residues. The CDR3 spells CASSLDSAGEQYF. The CDR3 DNA follows: TGTGCCAGCAGCTTAGATTCAGCGGGCGAGCAGTACTTC. The full variable domain, its missing parts supplied by reference TRBV7-8 and TRBJ2-7, is GAGVSQSPRYKVAKRGQDVALRCDPISGHVSLFWYQQALGQGPEFLTYFQNEAQLDKSGLPSDRFFAERPEGSVSTLKIQRTQQEDSAVYLCASSLDSAGEQYFGPGTRLTVT.

This clone was counted once. This chain connects TRBV12-3 or TRBV12-4 to TRBJ1-4; D unresolved. The CDR3 runs 12 residues. V was clipped by 4 bases and J by 6 bases, with 6 bases between them. CDR3 protein: CASSSAYEKLFF. In nucleotides, the CDR3 is TGTGCCAGCAGTTCAGCTTATGAAAAACTGTTTTTT.

The chain has TRBV9 and TRBJ2-7; D gene unclear. CDR3 length: 12 amino acids. Trimming took 3 bases from V and 4 from J, leaving 8 bases between them. Germline V gene sequence: CDR1 SGDLS, CDR2 YYNGEE. The CDR3 reads CASSGRGYEQYF. The CDR3, as DNA: TGTGCCAGCAGCGGGAGAGGATACGAGCAGTACTTC.

Notes on this clone: In the same sample, other DNA sequences code for this CDR3. The V call is TRBV6-6, the J call TRBJ2-5, with TRBD2 matching over 7 bases. Germline CDR1 is MNHNY and CDR2 is SVGAGI (reference sequence). The CDR3 totals 12 residues. J gave up 4 bases and V 6 bases, and 2 bases lay outside the gene matches. The CDR3 spells CASRSGGETQYF. CDR3 coding DNA: TGTGCCAGCAGGTCGGGAGGAGAGACCCAGTACTTC.

This chain joins TRBV15 and TRBJ2-3, with D perhaps assigned TRBD1 or TRBD2 (5 bases each). The V gene lost 0 bases and the J gene lost 0 bases, with 13 bases spanning the gap. This CDR3 is 17 amino acids long. Germline CDR1 LNHNV, CDR2 YYDKDF (reference sequence). This CDR3 is CATSRDSFGGSTDTQYF. CDR3 sequence (DNA): TGTGCCACCAGCAGAGATTCCTTTGGGGGAAGCACAGATACGCAGTATTTT.

The chain couples TRBV5-6 to TRBJ2-3; 8 nucleotides align to TRBD1. The CDR3 is made up of 14 amino acids. V was clipped by 2 bases and J by 4 bases; unmatched bases: 3. Germline V gene lookup returns CDR1 SGHDT and CDR2 YYEEEE. The CDR3 loop reads CASSFGQGPDTQYF. For the CDR3, the DNA is TGTGCCAGCAGCTTTGGACAGGGCCCAGATACGCAGTATTTT.

The gene calls are TRBV23-1 and TRBJ1-2; TRBD1 agrees at 10 bases. TRBV23-1 is flagged as an ORF with uncertain function. Trimming took 2 bases from V and 8 from J; bases not matched to a gene: 5. The CDR3 totals 14 residues. The CDR3 region has the DNA TGCGCCAGCAGTCAACTCGACAGGGGGCGAGGCTACACCTTC. Translating it yields CASSQLDRGRGYTF.

This clone has only a few counts. The rearrangement links TRBV11-3 to TRBJ2-3; D gene ambiguous. The CDR3 contains 12 residues. Germline V gives CDR1 SGHNT, CDR2 YENEEA. V lost 4 bases to trimming and J lost 6 bases, with 8 bases between them. This CDR3 is CASSSWSDTQYF. As DNA, the CDR3 is TGTGCCAGCAGCTCCTGGAGTGATACGCAGTATTTT.

This chain connects TRBV7-2 to TRBJ2-5; 11 bases fit TRBD2. The J segment lost 5 bases and the V segment lost 5 bases, leaving 4 bases of the junction unmatched. CDR1 SGHTA and CDR2 FQGNSA come from the germline V gene. This CDR3 spans 14 amino acids. The CDR3 DNA sequence: TGTGCCAGCAGCGAGGGACTAGCGGCGGAGACCCAGTACTTC. This translates into CASSEGLAAETQYF.